This T cell receptor (beta chain) emerged from a study of T cell responses to AZD1222 COVID-19 vaccine. CDR3 length equals 13 residues. Germline loops: CDR1 MNHEY, CDR2 SMNVEV (reference sequence). V lost 6 bases, J lost 6 bases, and 12 bases lay in between. Doses given second, at about 4 or about 12 weeks, were pooled. Clones were read by immunoSEQ multiplex PCR, and TCRdb kept only the in-frame ones, dropping some. The table shows over 55,000 clones, with 60% to 85% occurring only once. Remarks on this clone: The antigen remains undetermined.

Study observations and caveats: Seropositive AZD1222 recipients at baseline numbered only six or seven.

The TCR originated in an adult who received the AZD1222 COVID-19 vaccine. The gene calls are TRBV27 and TRBJ2-1, with no clear D. The sequenced sample was peripheral blood, obtained 28 days after the second AZD1222 dose. Written as DNA, the CDR3 is TGTGCCAGCAGCAGGCCCCCCCTCAATGAGCAGTTCTTC. It is translated as CASSRPPLNEQFF.